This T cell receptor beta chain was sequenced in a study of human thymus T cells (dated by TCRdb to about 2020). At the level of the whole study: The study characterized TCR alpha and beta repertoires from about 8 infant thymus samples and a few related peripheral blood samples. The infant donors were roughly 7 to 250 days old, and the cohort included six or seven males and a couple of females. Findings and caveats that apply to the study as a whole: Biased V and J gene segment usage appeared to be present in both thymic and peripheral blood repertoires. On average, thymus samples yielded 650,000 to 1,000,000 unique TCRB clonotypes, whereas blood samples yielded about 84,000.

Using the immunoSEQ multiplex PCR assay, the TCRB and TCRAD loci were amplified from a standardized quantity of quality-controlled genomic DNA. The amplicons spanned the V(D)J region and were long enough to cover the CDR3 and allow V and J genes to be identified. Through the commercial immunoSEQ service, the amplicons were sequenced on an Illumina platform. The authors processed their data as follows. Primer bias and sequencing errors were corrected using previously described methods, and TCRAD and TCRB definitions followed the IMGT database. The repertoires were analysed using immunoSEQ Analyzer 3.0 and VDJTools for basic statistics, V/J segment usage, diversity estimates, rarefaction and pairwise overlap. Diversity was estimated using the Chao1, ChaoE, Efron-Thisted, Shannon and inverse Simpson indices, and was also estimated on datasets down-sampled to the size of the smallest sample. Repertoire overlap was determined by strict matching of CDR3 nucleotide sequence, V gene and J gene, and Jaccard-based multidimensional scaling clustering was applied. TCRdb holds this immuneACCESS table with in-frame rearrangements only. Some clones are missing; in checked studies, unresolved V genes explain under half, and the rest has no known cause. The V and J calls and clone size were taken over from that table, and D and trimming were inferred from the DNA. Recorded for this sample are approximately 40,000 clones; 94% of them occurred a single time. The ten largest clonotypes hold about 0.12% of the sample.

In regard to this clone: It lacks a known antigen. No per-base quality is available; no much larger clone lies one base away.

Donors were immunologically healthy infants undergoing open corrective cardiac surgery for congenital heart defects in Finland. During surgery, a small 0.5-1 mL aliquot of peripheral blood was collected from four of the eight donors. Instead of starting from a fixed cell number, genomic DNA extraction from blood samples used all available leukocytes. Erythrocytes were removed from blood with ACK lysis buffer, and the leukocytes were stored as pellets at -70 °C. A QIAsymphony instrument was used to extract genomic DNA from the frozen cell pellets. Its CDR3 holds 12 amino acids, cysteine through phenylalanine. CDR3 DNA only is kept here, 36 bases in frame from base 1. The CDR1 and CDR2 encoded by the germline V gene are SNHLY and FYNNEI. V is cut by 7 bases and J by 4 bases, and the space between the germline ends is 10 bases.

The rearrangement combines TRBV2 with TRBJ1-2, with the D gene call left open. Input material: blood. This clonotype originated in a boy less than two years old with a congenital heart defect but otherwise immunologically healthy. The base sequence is TGTGCCAGCACTCCGGTCAGCTATGGCTACACCTTC. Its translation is CASTPVSYGYTF.